This T cell receptor beta chain emerged from a study of beta chain features in type 1 diabetes. Reverse transcription of all isolated RNA meant that expressed TCRB transcripts were sequenced. Assay used: immunoSEQ multiplex PCR; TCRdb lists only in-frame clones, some missing. The data contain 900,000 or so clones, roughly 15% of them seen just once; the ten biggest clones take up 0.02% to 0.025%. Over 95% purity was reached by all sorted populations. This clone was counted only a few times. CDR1 is SGHRS and CDR2 is YFSETQ in the germline V gene. Losses at the gene ends were 4 bases for V and 2 bases for J; bases not matched to a gene: 6. This CDR3 is built from 15 residues.

This sequence joins TRBV5-1 and TRBJ2-1; 7 positions match TRBD2. This TCR came from a young woman in good health. The material sequenced was naive CD4+ T cells from blood. CDR3 DNA: TGCGCCAGCAGCCCTGCTAGCGGAGCCTACAATGAGCAGTTCTTC. It yields the protein CASSPASGAYNEQFF.